This T cell receptor beta chain was retrieved from a study of blood T cell repertoires in COVID-19. Study-level information: Whether acute or convalescent, the COVID-19 samples came from the United States, Italy and Spain.

One Seattle source followed patients from active infection through their disease course. Original methodology: Amplification of reference gene primers provided the estimated nucleated cell counts. Sequencing used immunoSEQ multiplex PCR; TCRdb keeps in-frame clones, though not all of them. The V and J calls and clone size are taken from that table; D and trimming were inferred from the DNA. The sample yields hundreds of thousands of clones, around 87% seen once. CDR3 length: 18 residues. Trimming took 5 bases from V and 0 from J; bases not matched to a gene: 11. Looked up from germline, CDR1 is SEHNR and CDR2 is FQNEAQ (reference sequence). This clone was seen a handful of times.

Specimen: peripheral blood. V gene TRBV7-9 combines with J gene TRBJ1-5; 9 positions agree with TRBD1. The receptor was derived from a woman aged 50 to 60 with COVID-19, enrolled during active disease. This CDR3 is CASSRVGQGQDSNQPQHF. DNA of the CDR3: TGTGCCAGCAGCCGCGTGGGACAGGGTCAGGATAGCAATCAGCCCCAGCATTTT.